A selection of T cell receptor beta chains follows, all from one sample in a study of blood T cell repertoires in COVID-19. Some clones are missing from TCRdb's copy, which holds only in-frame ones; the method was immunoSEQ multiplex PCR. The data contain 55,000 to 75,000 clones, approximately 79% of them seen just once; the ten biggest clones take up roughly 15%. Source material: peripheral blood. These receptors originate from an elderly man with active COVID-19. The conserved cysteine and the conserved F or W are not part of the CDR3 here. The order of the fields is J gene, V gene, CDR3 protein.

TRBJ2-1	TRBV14	ASSRTSGTYNEQF
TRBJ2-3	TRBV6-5	ASAARQLNTDTQY
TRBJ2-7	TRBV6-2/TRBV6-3	ASSSMTTAYEQY
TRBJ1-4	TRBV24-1	ATSDPGQGSEKLF
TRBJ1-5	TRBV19	ASSPGDYSNQPQH
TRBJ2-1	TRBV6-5	ASRTLTGGNEQF
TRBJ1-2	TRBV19	ASSIAHTGDYGYT
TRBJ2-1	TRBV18	ASSRLTSGRGNEQF
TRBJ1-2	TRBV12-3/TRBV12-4	ASSLIAEGYT
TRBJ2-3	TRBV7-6	ASSQSNSGQGRADTQY
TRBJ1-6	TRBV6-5	ASVPVAGYNSPLH
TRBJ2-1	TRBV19	ASSIDGTGRVGEQF
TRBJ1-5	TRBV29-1	SVGDSFNNQPQH
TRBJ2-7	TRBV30	AWSGAGQGVDEQY
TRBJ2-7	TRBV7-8	ASSLAGHRQY
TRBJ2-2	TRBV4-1	ASSPGGSNTGELF
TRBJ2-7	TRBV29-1	SVGGGWQTYEQY
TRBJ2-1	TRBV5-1	ASSLGPSERGGPEQF
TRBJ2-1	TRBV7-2	ASSPRQVYNEQF
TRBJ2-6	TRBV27	ATTLRGRGANVLT
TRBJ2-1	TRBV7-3	ASSPPGGLYNEQF
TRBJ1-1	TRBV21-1	ASTPFLGQMNTEAF
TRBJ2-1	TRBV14	ASSQGAVNEQF
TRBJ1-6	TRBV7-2	ASSARGLHNSPLH
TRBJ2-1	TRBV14	ASSQVGTGSVNEQF
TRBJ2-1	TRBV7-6	ASSLPTHQTSGSYNEQF
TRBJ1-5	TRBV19	ASSISRVGNQPQH
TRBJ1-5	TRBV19	ASTDPGQGGSQPQH
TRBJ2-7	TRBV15	ATTPRPGMDYEQY